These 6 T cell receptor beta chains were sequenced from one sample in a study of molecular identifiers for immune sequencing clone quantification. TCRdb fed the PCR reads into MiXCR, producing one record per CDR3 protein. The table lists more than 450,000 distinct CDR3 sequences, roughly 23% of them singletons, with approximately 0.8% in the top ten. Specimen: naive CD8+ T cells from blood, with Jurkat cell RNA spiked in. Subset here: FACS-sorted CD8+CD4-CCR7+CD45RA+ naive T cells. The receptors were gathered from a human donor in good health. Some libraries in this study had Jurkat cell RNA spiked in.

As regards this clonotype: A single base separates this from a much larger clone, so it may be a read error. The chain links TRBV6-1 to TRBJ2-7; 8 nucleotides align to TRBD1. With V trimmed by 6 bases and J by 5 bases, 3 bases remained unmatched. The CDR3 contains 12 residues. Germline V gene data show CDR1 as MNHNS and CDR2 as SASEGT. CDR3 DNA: TGTGCCAGCAGCCAGGGGGCCGACGAGCAGTACTTC. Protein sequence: CASSQGADEQYF.

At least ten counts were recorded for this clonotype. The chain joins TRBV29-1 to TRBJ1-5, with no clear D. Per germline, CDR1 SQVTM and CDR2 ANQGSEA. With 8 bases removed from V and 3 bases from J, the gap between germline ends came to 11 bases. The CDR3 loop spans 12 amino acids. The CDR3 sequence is CSLRPVNQPQHF. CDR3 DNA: TGCAGCCTACGGCCGGTCAATCAGCCCCAGCATTTT. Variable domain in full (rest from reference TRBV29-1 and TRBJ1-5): SAVISQKPSRDICQRGTSLTIQCQVDSQVTMMFWYRQQPGQSLTLIATANQGSEATYESGFVIDKFPISRPNLTFSTLTVSNMSPEDSSIYLCSLRPVNQPQHFGDGTRLSIL.

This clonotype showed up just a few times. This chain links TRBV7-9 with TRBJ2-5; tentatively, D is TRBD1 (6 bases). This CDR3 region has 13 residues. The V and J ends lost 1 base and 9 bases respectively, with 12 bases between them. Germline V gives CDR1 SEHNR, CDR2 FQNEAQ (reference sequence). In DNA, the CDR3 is TGTGCCAGCAGCTTAGGGGCAGGGGATGCCCAGTACTTC. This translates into CASSLGAGDAQYF. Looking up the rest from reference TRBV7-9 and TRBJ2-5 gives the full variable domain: DTGVSQNPRHKITKRGQNVTFRCDPISEHNRLYWYRQTLGQGPEFLTYFQNEAQLEKSRLLSDRFSAERPKGSFSTLEIQRTEQGDSAMYLCASSLGAGDAQYFGPGTRLLVL.

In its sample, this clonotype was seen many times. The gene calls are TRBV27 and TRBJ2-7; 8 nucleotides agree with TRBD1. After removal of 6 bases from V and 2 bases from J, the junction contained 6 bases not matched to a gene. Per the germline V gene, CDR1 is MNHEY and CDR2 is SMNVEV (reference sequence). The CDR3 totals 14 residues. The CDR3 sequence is CASSPTGAAYEQYF. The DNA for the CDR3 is TGTGCCAGCAGCCCGACAGGGGCTGCCTACGAGCAGTACTTC.

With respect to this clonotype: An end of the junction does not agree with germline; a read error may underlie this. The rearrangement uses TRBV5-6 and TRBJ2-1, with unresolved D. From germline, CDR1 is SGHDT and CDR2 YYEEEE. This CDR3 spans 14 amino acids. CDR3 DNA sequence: TGCGCCAGCAGTGCGCCCGCCATAGACAATGAGCAGTTCTTC. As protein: CASSAPAIDNEQFF.

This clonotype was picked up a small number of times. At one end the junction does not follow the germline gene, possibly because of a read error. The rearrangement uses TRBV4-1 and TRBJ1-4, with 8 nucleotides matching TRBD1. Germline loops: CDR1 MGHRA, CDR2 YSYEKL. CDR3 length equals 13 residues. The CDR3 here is CASSQDRTRDRLF. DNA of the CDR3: TGCGCCAGCAGCCAAGATAGGACCCGGGACAGGCTTTTT.